Below are 20 T cell receptor beta chains sequenced from a single sample in a study of molecular identifiers for immune sequencing clone quantification. TCRdb recomputed calls from the PCR reads with MiXCR, one row per CDR3 protein. Of under 85,000 distinct CDR3 sequences detected, about 17% appear once; the ten largest clones hold roughly 1.5%. The sample consisted of naive CD8+ T cells from blood, with Jurkat cell RNA spiked in. The subset here: FACS-sorted CD8+CD4-CCR7+CD45RA+ naive T cells. These TCRs come from a human donor in good health. Some libraries in this study had Jurkat cell RNA spiked in.

This clonotype was counted ten times or more. V gene TRBV7-2 combines with J gene TRBJ2-4; TRBD1 or TRBD2 may be the D gene (6 bases each). CDR1 and CDR2 (germline): SGHTA, FQGNSA. CDR3 length equals 16 residues. V was clipped by 0 bases and J by 4 bases, with 13 bases between them. The CDR3 DNA is TGTGCCAGCAGCTTAGCTCGGGGGCAGGGGAAAAACATTCAGTACTTC. Translating it yields CASSLARGQGKNIQYF.

This clonotype was observed at least ten times. The chain has TRBV6-5 and TRBJ2-3; 7 nucleotides match TRBD1. V was clipped by 2 bases and J by 0 bases; unmatched bases: 2. The CDR3 contains 15 residues. The germline V gene encodes CDR1 MNHEY and CDR2 SVGAGI. This CDR3 reads CASSYTGESTDTQYF. The CDR3 DNA reads as TGTGCCAGCAGTTACACAGGGGAGAGCACAGATACGCAGTATTTT.

This clonotype was seen ten or more times. J is TRBJ2-7 and V is TRBV19; 7 bases align to TRBD1. V lost 4 bases, J lost 3 bases, and 6 bases stayed unmatched. The CDR3 covers 14 residues. Per germline, CDR1 LNHDA and CDR2 SQIVND (reference sequence). CDR3 DNA: TGTGCCAGTAGTACGGGGACAGCGAACTACGAGCAGTACTTC. Translated: CASSTGTANYEQYF.

This clonotype was detected ten times or more. The rearrangement links TRBV28 to TRBJ2-7, with D hard to call. Per germline, CDR1 MDHEN and CDR2 SYDVKM. The V gene lost 2 bases and the J gene lost 2 bases, with 4 bases spanning the gap. There are 12 residues in the CDR3. CDR3 coding DNA: TGTGCCAGCAGTTTAACAGCCTACGAGCAGTACTTC. This sequence encodes CASSLTAYEQYF.

This clonotype was seen a handful of times. A much larger clonotype is one base distant, so this may be a read error. The V gene is TRBV6-1, the J gene TRBJ1-3, with 7 bases fitting TRBD1. This CDR3 is built from 17 residues. V dropped 2 bases and J dropped 2; count of bases not matched to a gene: 9. CDR1 and CDR2 (germline): MNHNS, SASEGT. CDR3 nucleotides: TGTGCCAGCAGTGAAAGCCCCGGGACAGTCCCTGGAAACACCATATATTTT. It specifies CASSESPGTVPGNTIYF.

V is TRBV6-1 and J is TRBJ1-2; the D is unclear. CDR3 length: 14 residues. The germline CDR1 and CDR2 sequences are MNHNS and SASEGT. Trimming took off 2 bases at V and 6 bases at J, with 13 bases between the two ends. Here the CDR3 reads CASSERSTLDGYTF. In nucleotides, the CDR3 is TGTGCCAGCAGTGAAAGGTCGACATTAGATGGCTACACCTTC.

In this sample, this clonotype turned up many times. This rearrangement joins TRBV28 to TRBJ2-7; no reliable D call. Trimming took 8 bases from V and 3 from J, leaving 8 bases between them. This CDR3 has 11 amino acids. Looked up from germline, CDR1 is MDHEN and CDR2 is SYDVKM. CDR3 DNA sequence: TGTGCCAGCTCGAGTAGCTACGAGCAGTACTTC. It specifies CASSSSYEQYF.

This clonotype has just a few counts. The chain carries TRBV9 and TRBJ2-5; D possibly matches TRBD1 or TRBD2 (5 bases each). The CDR3 has 14 amino acids. Germline V gene data show CDR1 as SGDLS and CDR2 as YYNGEE. Trimming stripped 3 bases from V and 5 bases from J, with 14 bases between. CDR3: CASSARTGLETQYF. CDR3 bases: TGTGCCAGCAGCGCGCGCACGGGGCTGGAGACCCAGTACTTC.

At least ten counts were recorded for this clonotype. The genes are TRBV19 and TRBJ2-3, with 7 bases matching TRBD2. CDR1 and CDR2 from the germline V gene are LNHDA and SQIVND (reference sequence). There are 15 residues in the CDR3. Germline trimming cut 1 base from V and 4 bases from J; bases unmatched to any gene: 5. The CDR3 bases are TGTGCCAGTAGTATAGGAGCGGGACCCGCAGATACGCAGTATTTT. It translates to CASSIGAGPADTQYF. Looking up the rest from reference TRBV19 and TRBJ2-3 gives the full variable domain: DGGITQSPKYLFRKEGQNVTLSCEQNLNHDAMYWYRQDPGQGLRLIYYSQIVNDFQKGDIAEGYSVSREKKESFPLTVTSAQKNPTAFYLCASSIGAGPADTQYFGPGTRLTVL.

The rearrangement uses TRBV12-3 or TRBV12-4 and TRBJ2-1; D remains unclear. CDR3 size: 13 residues. Trimming stripped 1 base from V and 7 bases from J, with 8 bases between. This CDR3 reads CASSLGGINEQFF. The CDR3 region has the DNA TGTGCCAGCAGTTTAGGGGGTATTAATGAGCAGTTCTTC.

For this clonotype: The junction does not match germline at one end; this may be a read error. The chain recombines TRBV11-1 with TRBJ2-7; possible D gene TRBD2, 6 bases. This CDR3 is 14 amino acids long. Germline loops: CDR1 SGHAT, CDR2 FQDESV (reference sequence). The CDR3 nucleotides are TGTACCAGCAGCCCCACCGGGACTGTCTACGAGCAGTACTTC. Protein product: CTSSPTGTVYEQYF.

This clonotype has at least ten counts. The rearrangement links TRBV20-1 to TRBJ1-5; 7 positions agree with TRBD1. CDR3 length equals 14 residues. The V and J ends lost 6 bases and 0 bases, in that order; junction bases with no gene match: 5. Germline V gene data show CDR1 as DFQATT and CDR2 as SNEGSKA (reference sequence). The CDR3 nucleotides are TGCAGTGCACGTAACAGGGGTAGCAATCAGCCCCAGCATTTT. Protein: CSARNRGSNQPQHF.

This clonotype was counted once. A much larger clonotype is one base distant, so this may be a read error. V and J are TRBV28 and TRBJ2-1, with no clear D. This CDR3 has 15 residues. The V gene's germline CDR1 is MDHEN and CDR2 SYDVKM. The CDR3 protein is CVSSLRHLPYNEQFF. The CDR3 DNA follows: TGTGTCAGCAGCCTCAGACACCTTCCGTACAATGAGCAGTTCTTC.

This clonotype has a count of ten or more. The genes are TRBV7-9 and TRBJ2-2; D uncertain. This CDR3 has 13 residues. Germline CDR1 and CDR2: SEHNR and FQNEAQ (reference sequence). V was cut by 1 base and J by 5 bases, with 5 bases left in between. CDR3 DNA: TGTGCCAGCAGCTTAGGGTTTACCGGGGAGCTGTTTTTT. This codes for CASSLGFTGELFF. Based on the CDR3 plus reference TRBV7-9 and TRBJ2-2, the full variable domain is DTGVSQNPRHKITKRGQNVTFRCDPISEHNRLYWYRQTLGQGPEFLTYFQNEAQLEKSRLLSDRFSAERPKGSFSTLEIQRTEQGDSAMYLCASSLGFTGELFFGEGSRLTVL.

Concerning this clonotype: A much more abundant neighbour one base away suggests this may be a read error. This chain joins TRBV7-2 and TRBJ2-2; D remains unclear. The V gene's germline CDR1 is SGHTA and CDR2 FQGNSA. With 5 bases removed from V and 6 bases from J, the gap between germline ends came to 13 bases. CDR3 length equals 14 residues. Here the CDR3 DNA reads TGTGCCAGCAGCGTTACAAGGGCCCCCGGGGAGCTGTTTTTT. Translating it yields CASSVTRAPGELFF. Together with reference TRBV7-2 and TRBJ2-2, the CDR3 gives the full variable domain: GAGVSQSPSNKVTEKGKDVELRCDPISGHTALYWYRQSLGQGLEFLIYFQGNSAPDKSGLPSDRFSAERTGGSVSTLTIQRTQQEDSAVYLCASSVTRAPGELFFGEGSRLTVL.

This clonotype was seen a few times. A much larger clone differs by one base, so this may be a read error. Given the absence of the conserved phenylalanine or tryptophan at the CDR3 end, a read error is likely. The chain employs TRBV29-1 and TRBJ1-2; TRBD1 might be the D (5 bases). The V gene's germline CDR1 is SQVTM and CDR2 ANQGSEA. V was trimmed by 3 bases and J by 8 bases, leaving 16 bases between them. The CDR3 is 13 residues long. CDR3 DNA sequence: TGCAGCGTTGATTCAGGGCCCAAGGACGGCTACACCCTC. Amino acids: CSVDSGPKDGYTL.

Only a few counts were recorded for this clonotype. The CDR3 ends on some other residue instead of the conserved phenylalanine or tryptophan, so this is likely a read error. The genes are TRBV27 and TRBJ2-7, with D perhaps TRBD2 (6 bases). V was cut by 4 bases and J by 6 bases, with 19 bases left in between. This CDR3 spans 15 amino acids. Germline V lookup: CDR1 MNHEY, CDR2 SMNVEV (reference sequence). The CDR3 DNA sequence: TGTGCCAGCAGTTCGAGGGCAGCCGGAGGGTTCGAGCAGTACCTC. This codes for CASSSRAAGGFEQYL.

This clonotype was observed many times. This chain joins TRBV29-1 and TRBJ2-1; a weak D match, TRBD2 (6 bases). The CDR3 runs to 12 residues. V lost 7 bases and J lost 6, with 13 bases in between. Germline loops: CDR1 SQVTM, CDR2 ANQGSEA. The CDR3 DNA follows: TGCAGCGCCCCGACTAGTTCCAATGAGCAGTTCTTC. Translation: CSAPTSSNEQFF.

This clonotype was seen a handful of times. This may stem from a read error, because a much larger clone lies one nucleotide away. The chain uses TRBV4-1 and TRBJ1-5; no reliable D call. The CDR3 totals 15 residues. The germline V gene encodes CDR1 MGHRA and CDR2 YSYEKL. The CDR3 region is CASSQDTSSNQPQHF. In nucleotides, the CDR3 is TGCGCCAGCAGCCAAGATACAAGTAGCAATCAACCCCAGCATTTT.

This clonotype has more than one count but fewer than ten. CDR3 sequence (DNA): TGTTCAGCGCGTAGAGGGACAGGGTCTTCCTACGAGCAGTACTTC. This sequence encodes CSARRGTGSSYEQYF. The genes are TRBV28 and TRBJ2-7, with 9 bases aligning to TRBD1. Germline V gene sequence: CDR1 MDHEN, CDR2 SYDVKM. CDR3 length: 15 residues.